The clone carrying this TCR beta chain was seen just once. These data originate in a study of T-cell reconstitution after alpha-beta-depleted transplantation in children. Per germline, CDR1 DFQATT and CDR2 SNEGSKA (reference sequence). With 4 bases clipped from V and 4 bases from J, the junction kept 13 bases outside the gene matches. The CDR3 totals 16 residues. Construction of the TCRbeta library involved unique molecular identifiers. TCRdb reanalysed the PCR reads using MiXCR and keeps one entry per CDR3 protein. The repertoire includes about 91,000 distinct CDR3 sequences, more than 7% of them detected once, and 6.9% sits in the top ten.

Sample: PBMCs from the stem cell graft donor, taken from the stem cell graft. This clonotype was sampled from a human donor who donated a stem cell graft to a child with congenital amegakaryocytic thrombocytopenia. V is TRBV20-1 and J is TRBJ1-5, with TRBD1 identical over 7 bases. The CDR3 coding sequence is TGCAGTGCTAACAGGGGCTCCGGGGGGAGAAATCAGCCCCAGCATTTT. Encoded protein: CSANRGSGGRNQPQHF.